One sample yielded the 31 T cell receptor beta chains listed below, sequenced in a study of T cells after yellow fever vaccination. MiXCR, run by TCRdb on the 5' RACE reads, gives a single entry per CDR3 protein. This sample yields 300,000 to 350,000 distinct CDR3 sequences, of which 3.5% to 5% are seen a single time; 15% to 20% belongs to the top ten. Sequencing was performed on PBMCs, taken 15 days after the yellow fever booster vaccination. The receptors were sampled from a man younger than 35 who received the YFV17D yellow fever vaccine.

Ten or more counts support this clonotype. This chain uses TRBV7-3 with TRBJ2-1; 8 nucleotides line up with TRBD2. Losses at the gene ends were 2 bases for V and 6 bases for J; bases not matched to a gene: 12. The germline gives CDR1 SGHTA, CDR2 FQGTGA. The CDR3 is made up of 17 amino acids. Here the CDR3 reads CASSLVGRGGRSNEQFF. CDR3 coding DNA: TGTGCCAGCAGCTTAGTAGGTCGGGGGGGGCGGTCCAATGAGCAGTTCTTC.

This clonotype came up many times. The chain recombines TRBV21-1 with TRBJ2-7; the table calls TRBD1, which could not be checked here. TRBV21-1 is a pseudogene segment. This CDR3 comprises 12 residues. CDR3 nucleotides: TGTGCCAGCGCCAGGGGGCGCGGCGAGCAGTACTTC. Translation gives CASARGRGEQYF.

Many counts were recorded for this clonotype. The chain recombines TRBV7-9 with TRBJ2-2; D remains unclear. CDR3 length equals 14 residues. CDR1 is SEHNR, CDR2 FQNEAQ, per germline (reference sequence). With 2 bases removed from V and 7 bases from J, the gap between germline ends came to 11 bases. The CDR3 spells CASSLNLDDGELFF. In DNA form, the CDR3 reads TGTGCCAGCAGCTTAAATCTCGATGACGGGGAGCTGTTTTTT.

The sample holds many counts of this clonotype. The V gene is TRBV5-6, the J gene TRBJ2-1; no definite D call. Germline CDR1 SGHDT, CDR2 YYEEEE. The CDR3 consists of 13 residues. Trimming shortened V by 0 bases and J by 6 bases, and 7 bases separated the two germline ends. The CDR3 DNA reads as TGTGCCAGCAGCTTGGGGGCCCCCAATGAGCAGTTCTTC. It is translated as CASSLGAPNEQFF. The full variable domain, with the rest looked up from reference TRBV5-6 and TRBJ2-1, is DAGVTQSPTHLIKTRGQQVTLRCSPKSGHDTVSWYQQALGQGPQFIFQYYEEEERQRGNFPDRFSGHQFPNYSSELNVNALLLGDSALYLCASSLGAPNEQFFGPGTRLTVL.

The J gene is TRBJ2-5, the V gene TRBV5-1; D unclear. Trimming pared 2 bases from V and 2 bases from J, leaving 10 bases between. Germline V gives CDR1 SGHRS, CDR2 YFSETQ. The CDR3 is 14 residues long. The CDR3 nucleotides read TGCGCCAGCAGCTTCCGGCAGCTTCAAGAGACCCAGTACTTC. Amino acids: CASSFRQLQETQYF.

A word on this clonotype: Mismatch with germline at one junction end may stem from a read error. The chain recombines TRBV7-8 with TRBJ1-1, with 7 nucleotides matching TRBD1. This CDR3 comprises 13 residues. The V gene's germline CDR1 is SGHVS and CDR2 FQNEAQ. CDR3 loop: CASSLAGTEEALF. As DNA, the CDR3 is TGTGCCAGCAGCTTAGCAGGGACAGAAGAAGCTCTCTTT.

This clonotype was seen ten or more times. The chain recombines TRBV12-3 or TRBV12-4 with TRBJ2-1; 7 nucleotides line up with TRBD1. V shed 7 bases, J shed 0 bases, and the junction held 6 bases outside the gene matches. This CDR3 is built from 15 residues. The CDR3 is CASTLRQGSYNEQFF. DNA for the CDR3: TGTGCCAGCACGCTTCGACAGGGCTCCTACAATGAGCAGTTCTTC.

This clonotype was seen many times. V and J are TRBV7-9 and TRBJ1-1; 7 bases match TRBD1. The germline CDR1 and CDR2 sequences are SEHNR and FQNEAQ (reference sequence). The CDR3 is 13 amino acids. V lost 4 bases, J lost 5 bases, and 4 bases stayed unmatched. The CDR3 bases are TGTGCCAGCAGCTCTCAGGGGGGGACTGAAGCTTTCTTT. Translated: CASSSQGGTEAFF.

This clonotype was counted only a few times. CDR3 amino acids: CSARDLGTGGSNQPQHF. CDR3 nucleotides: TGCAGTGCTAGAGATCTCGGGACAGGGGGGAGCAATCAGCCCCAGCATTTT. This chain connects TRBV20-1 to TRBJ1-5; 11 nucleotides match TRBD1. Germline CDR1 reads DFQATT; CDR2 reads SNEGSKA (reference sequence). The CDR3 covers 17 residues. Trimming at V came to 0 bases and at J to 1 base, leaving 5 bases not matched to a gene.

This clonotype was recorded many times. DNA for the CDR3: TGTGCCAGCAGTTACATACAGGAGAGCTCCTACAATGAGCAGTTCTTC. It is translated as CASSYIQESSYNEQFF. The chain combines TRBV6-5 with TRBJ2-1, with D perhaps matching TRBD1 (5 bases). V lost 2 bases to trimming and J lost 0 bases, with 11 bases between them. Germline V CDR1 and CDR2: MNHEY, SVGAGI. CDR3 length: 16 residues.

This chain uses TRBV12-3 or TRBV12-4 with TRBJ2-3; either TRBD1 or TRBD2 may supply D (5 bases each). The V gene lost 6 bases and the J gene lost 2 bases, with 15 bases spanning the gap. This CDR3 is built from 15 residues. The CDR3 protein is CASRAGSQFTDTQYF. CDR3 nucleotide sequence: TGTGCCAGCAGGGCAGGGAGCCAATTCACAGATACGCAGTATTTT.

The rearrangement links TRBV6-5 to TRBJ1-1; 7 positions match TRBD1. This CDR3 has 15 amino acids. Germline V CDR1 and CDR2: MNHEY, SVGAGI. V gave up 6 bases and J gave up 1 base; unmatched junction bases: 8. The CDR3 coding sequence is TGTGCCAGCAGCCTCCCCAGGGGGGCGAACACTGAAGCTTTCTTT. Its translation is CASSLPRGANTEAFF.

This clonotype has ten or more counts. The rearrangement uses TRBV5-8 and TRBJ2-2; no firm D call. Germline CDR1 is SGHTS and CDR2 is YDEGEE. The CDR3 covers 8 residues. V lost 2 bases, J lost 14 bases, and 1 base lay in between. CDR3: CASSFLFF. The CDR3 region has the DNA TGTGCCAGCAGCTTCCTGTTTTTT.

The sample holds a few counts of this clonotype. V usage is TRBV3-1 and J usage is TRBJ2-5, with 10 bases aligning to TRBD2. Per germline, CDR1 LGHDT and CDR2 YNNKEL (reference sequence). The CDR3 spans 16 residues. The junction had 12 bases not matched to a gene; V was cut back by 1 base and J by 10 bases. CDR3 sequence: CASSQGTSGLRMGQYF. The CDR3 nucleotides are TGTGCCAGCAGCCAAGGGACTAGCGGACTTCGTATGGGCCAGTACTTC.

This clonotype was recorded at least ten times. The rearrangement links TRBV5-1 to TRBJ1-1, with TRBD1 identical over 7 bases. The germline V gene has CDR1 SGHRS and CDR2 YFSETQ. The V and J ends lost 4 bases and 0 bases, in that order; junction bases with no gene match: 6. The CDR3 has 15 residues. The CDR3 coding sequence is TGCGCCAGCAGCCCGGGGACAGTCTTGAACACTGAAGCTTTCTTT. Its protein product is CASSPGTVLNTEAFF. The full variable domain, in which reference TRBV5-1 and TRBJ1-1 provide the parts outside the CDR3, is KAGVTQTPRYLIKTRGQQVTLSCSPISGHRSVSWYQQTPGQGLQFLFEYFSETQRNKGNFPGRFSGRQFSNSRSEMNVSTLELGDSALYLCASSPGTVLNTEAFFGQGTRLTVV.

This chain links TRBV21-1 with TRBJ2-4. TRBV21-1 is a pseudogene segment. The CDR3 has 9 residues. DNA of the CDR3: TGTGCCAGCAGCATACGGCAGGTCTTC. It specifies CASSIRQVF.

Of note for this clonotype: One end of the junction fails to match germline, which may point to a read error. The V call is TRBV18, the J call TRBJ2-5, with D unresolved. The CDR3 is 12 amino acids. CDR1 is KGHSH, CDR2 LQKENI, per germline. The chain's CDR3 is CTSSPRGETQYF. The CDR3, as DNA: TGTACCAGCTCACCACGAGGAGAGACCCAGTACTTC.

This clonotype was seen ten or more times. The gene calls are TRBV5-1 and TRBJ2-5; D is perhaps TRBD1 or TRBD2 (5 bases each). Trimming cost V 4 bases and J 3 bases, with 16 bases left between them. The CDR3 has 15 amino acids. Germline CDR1 SGHRS, CDR2 YFSETQ. The DNA for the CDR3 is TGCGCCAGCAGCAAAAGGGACGGGACGGAAGAGACCCAGTACTTC. This encodes CASSKRDGTEETQYF.

This clonotype came up a few times. This chain uses TRBV4-3 with TRBJ1-1, with D possibly being TRBD1 (6 bases). The germline V gene encodes CDR1 LGHNA and CDR2 YSLEER. CDR3 size: 14 residues. Between the trimmed V and J ends, which lost 1 base and 5 bases, there was a span of 11 bases. CDR3 amino acids: CASSQGSRGTEAFF. The CDR3 region has the DNA TGCGCCAGCAGCCAAGGGAGTAGGGGGACTGAAGCTTTCTTT.

With regard to this clonotype: A much larger clone is a single base away; this may be a read error. V is TRBV10-2 and J is TRBJ2-5; D is perhaps TRBD1 or TRBD2 (6 bases each). The CDR3 contains 13 residues. CDR1 is WSHSY, CDR2 SAAADI, per germline. For the CDR3, the DNA is TGCGCCAGTCGCCCATCCGGGGGCGAGACCGAGTACTTC. Amino acid sequence: CASRPSGGETEYF.

The sample holds a few counts of this clonotype. The CDR3 is CAISSTSGGSAAKNIQYF. CDR3 in DNA: TGTGCCATCAGTTCCACTAGCGGGGGCTCGGCGGCCAAAAACATTCAGTACTTC. J is TRBJ2-4 and V is TRBV10-3; 11 bases line up with TRBD2. Germline assignment: CDR1 ENHRY and CDR2 SYGVKD. V lost 5 bases, J lost 1 base, and 10 bases stayed unmatched. CDR3 length: 18 amino acids.

This clonotype was counted at least ten times. The chain has TRBV5-1 and TRBJ1-1; TRBD1 might be the D (5 bases). The CDR3 contains 13 residues. The germline CDR1 and CDR2 sequences are SGHRS and YFSETQ. Trimming cost V 4 bases and J 4 bases, with 11 bases left between them. CDR3 amino acids: CASSTLGGTEAFF. CDR3 nucleotide sequence: TGCGCCAGCAGCACCCTCGGGGGCACTGAAGCTTTCTTT.

This clonotype was detected only a few times. The gene calls are TRBV3-1 and TRBJ2-5; D possibly uses TRBD1 or TRBD2 (6 bases each). Trimming removed 4 bases from V and 2 bases from J, with 17 bases in between. This CDR3 has 16 residues. Germline-derived CDR1 and CDR2 are LGHDT and YNNKEL (reference sequence). The CDR3 reads CASSRLRGLPQETQYF. CDR3 DNA sequence: TGTGCCAGCAGCCGATTACGGGGGCTCCCACAAGAGACCCAGTACTTC.

This clonotype was picked up many times. The chain joins TRBV12-3 or TRBV12-4 to TRBJ2-1, with D maybe TRBD1 (6 bases). The V gene lost 3 bases and the J gene lost 4 bases, with 10 bases spanning the gap. This CDR3 contains 14 residues. The CDR3 spells CASSFRDTYNEQFF. The CDR3 DNA follows: TGTGCCAGCAGTTTTCGGGACACTTACAATGAGCAGTTCTTC.

This chain links TRBV6-6 with TRBJ2-3, with TRBD2 identical over 10 bases. The V segment lost 0 bases and the J segment 6 bases; nucleotides outside the gene matches: 6. Looked up from germline, CDR1 is MNHNY and CDR2 is SVGAGI (reference sequence). The CDR3 extends over 16 amino acids. This CDR3 is CASSYSGSGGPDTQYF. CDR3 in DNA: TGTGCCAGCAGTTACTCGGGTAGCGGGGGGCCTGATACGCAGTATTTT.

V gene TRBV18 combines with J gene TRBJ1-1; 8 positions match TRBD1. This CDR3 spans 13 amino acids. With V trimmed by 5 bases and J by 6 bases, 5 bases remained unmatched. Per germline, CDR1 KGHSH and CDR2 LQKENI. The CDR3 sequence is CASSFGQGPEAFF. DNA for the CDR3: TGTGCCAGCTCATTTGGACAGGGCCCTGAAGCTTTCTTT.

This clonotype was detected many times. The V gene is TRBV5-1, the J gene TRBJ2-3, with 7 bases lining up with TRBD1. Germline CDR1 and CDR2: SGHRS and YFSETQ. With 4 bases clipped from V and 2 bases from J, the junction kept 4 bases outside the gene matches. The CDR3 has 14 amino acids. Here the CDR3 reads CASSGGTATDTQYF. The CDR3, as DNA: TGCGCCAGCAGCGGTGGGACAGCCACAGATACGCAGTATTTT.

The rearrangement links TRBV19 to TRBJ1-1; TRBD1 agrees at 7 bases. The CDR3 sequence is 13 residues long. J gave up 3 bases and V 4 bases, and 2 bases lay outside the gene matches. CDR1 LNHDA and CDR2 SQIVND come from the germline V gene (reference sequence). CDR3 amino acids: CASSRGGDTEAFF. CDR3 nucleotide sequence: TGTGCCAGTAGTAGAGGGGGCGACACTGAAGCTTTCTTT.

There are a few counts of this clonotype. The rearrangement uses TRBV24-1 and TRBJ2-5; D possibly corresponds to TRBD2 (6 bases). Germline V CDR1 and CDR2: KGHDR, SFDVKD. Between the trimmed V and J ends, which lost 4 bases and 5 bases, there was a span of 13 bases. The CDR3 contains 14 residues. The CDR3 coding sequence is TGTGCCACCAGTGACCCCCGAGGAGGGGAGACCCAGTACTTC. Translation: CATSDPRGGETQYF.

This clonotype was observed many times. The chain employs TRBV15 and TRBJ2-5; D gene unclear. CDR1 LNHNV and CDR2 YYDKDF come from the germline V gene (reference sequence). The CDR3 is made up of 13 amino acids. V gave up 1 base and J gave up 2 bases, with 5 bases separating them. The CDR3: CATSRVAQETQYF. The CDR3 DNA reads TGTGCCACCAGCAGAGTCGCGCAAGAGACCCAGTACTTC.

This clonotype was observed many times. The chain employs TRBV6-2 or TRBV6-3 and TRBJ1-2; 9 bases map to TRBD1. V shed 7 bases and J 3 bases; nucleotides not matched to a gene: 6. CDR3 length: 14 amino acids. Germline V gene data show CDR1 as MNHEY and CDR2 as SVGEGT. CDR3 in DNA: TGTGCCAGCAACCCGACAGGGGGGTACTATGGCTACACCTTC. It specifies CASNPTGGYYGYTF.